The present entry profiles one T cell receptor (beta chain) with its context. This clone was seen many times. No antigen is known for it. The read is 3 residues too short to cover the CDR3 end, so that end is filled in from the germline J gene. Both CVID patients and healthy controls were predominantly of Caucasian heritage. Heparinized peripheral whole blood samples of about 4.5 to 8 ml were collected from each donor. Genomic DNA from adults with common variable immune deficiency (CVID) and from healthy adult controls was used to sequence TCRbeta CDR3 repertoires. The control group was made up of roughly 22 healthy adult volunteers (roughly ten male and some 12 female) whose ages ranged from roughly 23 to 70 years, with a mean age of approximately 32. To isolate peripheral blood mononuclear cells, diluted blood was subjected to density centrifugation over Hypaque 1077 or Ficoll-Paque. Genomic DNA was obtained from unsorted mononuclear cells using either Qiagen column purification or a centrifugation-based method.

This record belongs to a study of T cell clonality in common variable immunodeficiency (dated by TCRdb to the mid-2010s). Broad study findings and their caveats: Correlations between repertoire features and clinical complications were limited by patient heterogeneity within the CVID cohort. According to the authors, finding the cause of the higher clonality in CVID would require sequencing the repertoires of T cell subpopulations. CVID subjects shared fewer TCRbeta clones with each other than healthy controls did (p < 0.0001). Increased TCRbeta clonality was found in CVID subjects compared with healthy controls (t-test p = 0.018), with the increase being most characteristic of about a third of subjects. Even though DNA input was equal, the average per sample came to roughly 80,000 unique sequences for controls compared with approximately 29,000 for CVID samples. Fewer deletions and N-nucleotide insertions were reportedly observed in CVID TCRbeta sequences, and highly modified clones with 13 or more V deletions were reportedly absent from CVID TCRbeta sequences.

The CDR3, from cysteine to phenylalanine, totals 15 residues. Only the CDR3 bases that were read are kept: 36 of them, in frame from base 1. CDR1 and CDR2 (SGHRS, YFSETQ) derive from the germline V gene. CVID samples and control samples contributed equivalent amounts of genomic DNA as sequencing input. For every sample, a 60 bp segment covering the rearranged TCRbeta CDR3 region was amplified and then sequenced. The immunoSEQ assay, a bias-corrected multiplex PCR combined with high-throughput sequencing, was used to amplify TCRbeta. Per the original workflow: Every unique nucleotide sequence was considered a clone and was annotated with V, D and J genes, copy number and frequency. Sequences were labeled productive if in frame, and non-productive if out of frame or containing stop codons. As previously described, Shannon's entropy was used to calculate clonality. The predicted amino acid sequences of productive clones were used to derive the mean CDR3 Kyte-Doolittle hydropathy. Using the R hclust function, scaled V gene usage was clustered hierarchically with Manhattan distance and complete linkage. Sharing of clones by CDR3 amino acid sequence was evaluated by resampling 12 repertoires per group over 100 rounds. Repertoires were searched for roughly 70 published EBV-specific and fewer than 300 published CMV-specific TCRbeta sequences. A couple of CVID samples yielding fewer than 10,000 sequences were excluded from analysis, leaving 42 CVID repertoires. TCRdb obtained this table from immuneACCESS and retained in-frame rearrangements with V and J assigned. These tables miss some clones; where compared with another copy, unresolved V genes account for less than half of the shortfall, and the remainder is unexplained. D and trimming were read from the DNA, whereas the V and J calls and clone size are those reported in that table. In this sample, about 47,000 clones appear, none counted once only. The ten largest make up about 6% of the sample.

The chain employs TRBV5-1 and TRBJ2-3; possibly the D gene is TRBD1, per 7 matching bases. The sample comprised peripheral blood mononuclear cells. The receptor was isolated from a person between 18 and 70 years old in good health. The DNA read from the CDR3 is TGCGCCAGCAGCTTGGGTTCAGGGGGGCAAGAGACG. Protein translation: CASSLGSGGQET. The complete CDR3 protein is CASSLGSGGQETQYF.